The entry below describes one TCR beta chain. No antigen is known for it. The ends lost 5 bases at V and 3 bases at J; junction bases unmatched: 4. There are 15 residues in the CDR3. Germline V gene lookup returns CDR1 LNHNV and CDR2 YYDKDF (reference sequence). This sample is part of a study of T cells after yellow fever vaccination. Whole-study findings and limits: One caveat is that FACS-sorted repertoires could contain abundant clonotypes contaminating from the bulk population. Reappearing after the booster were most of the clones from primary vaccination (around 95% CD4, around 90% CD8). Overall, a small share of clonotypes was seen in both CD4 and CD8 compartments.

TCRdb re-derived calls from the 5' RACE reads in MiXCR, one entry per CDR3 protein. Here the sample spans over 150,000 distinct CDR3 sequences, almost 7% being singletons. Sequenced material: CD4+ T cells sorted from PBMCs, taken 5 to 6 days after the first yellow fever vaccination. This sequence was found in a man aged 18 to 29 who received the YFV17D yellow fever vaccine. The chain couples TRBV15 to TRBJ2-3; TRBD2 agrees at 11 bases. The CDR3: CATSGRLAGTDTQYF. For the CDR3, the DNA is TGTGCCACCAGCGGAAGACTAGCGGGAACAGATACGCAGTATTTT.